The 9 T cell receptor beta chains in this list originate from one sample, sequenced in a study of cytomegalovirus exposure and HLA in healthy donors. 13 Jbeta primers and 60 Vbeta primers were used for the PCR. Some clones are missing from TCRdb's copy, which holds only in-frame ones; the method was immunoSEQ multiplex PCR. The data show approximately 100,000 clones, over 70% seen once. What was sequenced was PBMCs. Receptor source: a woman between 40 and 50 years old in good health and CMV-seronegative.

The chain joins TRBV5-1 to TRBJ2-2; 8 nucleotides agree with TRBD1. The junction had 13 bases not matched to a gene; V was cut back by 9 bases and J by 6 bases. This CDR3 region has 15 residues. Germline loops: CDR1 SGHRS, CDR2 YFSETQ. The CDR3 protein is CATQQGAHDSGELFF. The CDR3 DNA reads TGCGCCACACAGCAGGGGGCCCACGACTCCGGGGAGCTGTTTTTT.

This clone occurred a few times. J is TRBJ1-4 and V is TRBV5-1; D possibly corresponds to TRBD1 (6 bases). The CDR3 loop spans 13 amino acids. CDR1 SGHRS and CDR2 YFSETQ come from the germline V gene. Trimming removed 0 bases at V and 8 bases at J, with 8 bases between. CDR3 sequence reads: CASSLGTVEKLFF. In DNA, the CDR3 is TGCGCCAGCAGCTTGGGGACAGTAGAAAAACTGTTTTTT.

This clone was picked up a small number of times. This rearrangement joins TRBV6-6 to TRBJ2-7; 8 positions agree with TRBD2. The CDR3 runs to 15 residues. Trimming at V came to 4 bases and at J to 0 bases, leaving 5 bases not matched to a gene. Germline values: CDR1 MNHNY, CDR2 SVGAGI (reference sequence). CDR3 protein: CASSLLAVSSYEQYF. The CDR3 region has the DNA TGTGCCAGCAGTTTACTAGCGGTTAGCTCCTACGAGCAGTACTTC.

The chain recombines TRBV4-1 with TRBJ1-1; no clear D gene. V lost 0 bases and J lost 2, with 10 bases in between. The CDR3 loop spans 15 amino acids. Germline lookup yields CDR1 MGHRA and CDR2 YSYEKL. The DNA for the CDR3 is TGCGCCAGCAGCCAAGAATCCAGATTTAACACTGAAGCTTTCTTT. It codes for CASSQESRFNTEAFF.

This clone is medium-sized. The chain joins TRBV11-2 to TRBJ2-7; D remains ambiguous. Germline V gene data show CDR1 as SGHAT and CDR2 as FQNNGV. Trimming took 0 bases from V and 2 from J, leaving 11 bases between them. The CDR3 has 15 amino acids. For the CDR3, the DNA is TGTGCCAGCAGCTTAGATTGGAGCGCTCCCTACGAGCAGTACTTC. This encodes CASSLDWSAPYEQYF.

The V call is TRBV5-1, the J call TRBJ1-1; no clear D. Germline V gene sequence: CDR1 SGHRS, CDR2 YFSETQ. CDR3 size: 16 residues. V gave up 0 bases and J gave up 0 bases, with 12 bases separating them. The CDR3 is CASSLGSVPMNTEAFF. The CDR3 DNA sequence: TGCGCCAGCAGCTTGGGGAGCGTACCCATGAACACTGAAGCTTTCTTT.

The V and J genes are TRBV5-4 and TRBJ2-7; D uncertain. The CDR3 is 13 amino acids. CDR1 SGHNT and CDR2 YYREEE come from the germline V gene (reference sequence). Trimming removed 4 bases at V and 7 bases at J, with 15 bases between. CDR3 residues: CASSRVRPEEQYF. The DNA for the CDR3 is TGTGCCAGCAGCCGGGTGAGGCCGGAAGAGCAGTACTTC. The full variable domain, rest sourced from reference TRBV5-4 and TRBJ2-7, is ETGVTQSPTHLIKTRGQQVTLRCSSQSGHNTVSWYQQALGQGPQFIFQYYREEENGRGNFPPRFSGLQFPNYSSELNVNALELDDSALYLCASSRVRPEEQYFGPGTRLTVT.

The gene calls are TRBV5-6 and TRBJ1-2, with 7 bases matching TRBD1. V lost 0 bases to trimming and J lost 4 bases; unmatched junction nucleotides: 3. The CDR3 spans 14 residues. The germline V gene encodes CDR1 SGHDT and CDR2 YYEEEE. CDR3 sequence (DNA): TGTGCCAGCAGCTTGGTTCAGGGGGGCTATGGCTACACCTTC. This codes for CASSLVQGGYGYTF.

DNA for the CDR3: TGTGCCAGCTCCCCCTCAACCTCTGGTTCTGGTAGAGATTTCTTT. Its translation is CASSPSTSGSGRDFF. The chain joins TRBV18 to TRBJ1-1; D is unclear. There are 15 residues in the CDR3. Germline-derived CDR1 and CDR2 are KGHSH and LQKENI. Between the trimmed V and J ends, which lost 6 bases and 13 bases, there was a span of 27 bases.